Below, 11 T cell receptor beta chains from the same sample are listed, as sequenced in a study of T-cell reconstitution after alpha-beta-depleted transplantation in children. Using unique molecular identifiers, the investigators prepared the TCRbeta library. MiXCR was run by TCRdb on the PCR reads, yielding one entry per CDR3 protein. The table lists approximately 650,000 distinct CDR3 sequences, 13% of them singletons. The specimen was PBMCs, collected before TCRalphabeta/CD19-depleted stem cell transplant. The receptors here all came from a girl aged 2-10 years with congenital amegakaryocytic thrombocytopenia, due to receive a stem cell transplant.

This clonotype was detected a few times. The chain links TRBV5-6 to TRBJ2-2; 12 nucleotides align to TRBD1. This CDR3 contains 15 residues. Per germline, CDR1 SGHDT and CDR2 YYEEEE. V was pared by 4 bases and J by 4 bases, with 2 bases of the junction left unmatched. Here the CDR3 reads CASSQGQGATGELFF. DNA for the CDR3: TGTGCCAGCAGCCAGGGACAGGGGGCCACCGGGGAGCTGTTTTTT.

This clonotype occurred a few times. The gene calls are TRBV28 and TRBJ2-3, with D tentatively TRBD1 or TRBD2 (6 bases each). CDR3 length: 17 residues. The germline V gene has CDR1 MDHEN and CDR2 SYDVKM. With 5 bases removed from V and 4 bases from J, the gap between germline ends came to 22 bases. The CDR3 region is CASSTTGSGWLSDTQYF. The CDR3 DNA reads TGTGCCAGCAGTACTACAGGGAGCGGGTGGTTATCAGATACGCAGTATTTT.

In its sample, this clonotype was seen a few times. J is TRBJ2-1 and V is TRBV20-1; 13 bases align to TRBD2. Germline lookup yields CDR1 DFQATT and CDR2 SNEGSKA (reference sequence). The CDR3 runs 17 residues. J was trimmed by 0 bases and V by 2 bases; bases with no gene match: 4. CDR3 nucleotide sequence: TGCAGTGCTAGAACGGGACTAGCGGGAAGCTCCTACAATGAGCAGTTCTTC. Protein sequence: CSARTGLAGSSYNEQFF.

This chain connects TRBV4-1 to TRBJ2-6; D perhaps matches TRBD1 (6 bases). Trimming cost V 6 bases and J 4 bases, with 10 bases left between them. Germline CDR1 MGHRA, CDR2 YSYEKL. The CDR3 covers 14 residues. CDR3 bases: TGCGCCAGCAGTGACAGGAAAGGGGCCAACGTCCTGACTTTC. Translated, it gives CASSDRKGANVLTF.

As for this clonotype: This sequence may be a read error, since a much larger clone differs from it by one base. This CDR3 is CATSTNLAGGTDTQYF. The CDR3 region has the DNA TGTGCCACCAGTACGAATCTAGCGGGAGGCACAGATACGCAGTATTTT. V usage is TRBV15 and J usage is TRBJ2-3, with TRBD2 identical over 10 bases. The CDR3 length is 16 residues. CDR1 LNHNV and CDR2 YYDKDF come from the germline V gene (reference sequence). The junction had 7 bases not matched to a gene; V was cut back by 6 bases and J by 1 base.

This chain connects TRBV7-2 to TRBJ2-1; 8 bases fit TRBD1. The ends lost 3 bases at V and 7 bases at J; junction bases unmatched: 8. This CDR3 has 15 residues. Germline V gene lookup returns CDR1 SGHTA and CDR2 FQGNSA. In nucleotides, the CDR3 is TGTGCCAGCAGCTTTCCAGGGGGCGTCAGGAATGAGCAGTTCTTC. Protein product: CASSFPGGVRNEQFF. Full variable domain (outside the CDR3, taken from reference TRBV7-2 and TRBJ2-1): GAGVSQSPSNKVTEKGKDVELRCDPISGHTALYWYRQSLGQGLEFLIYFQGNSAPDKSGLPSDRFSAERTGGSVSTLTIQRTQQEDSAVYLCASSFPGGVRNEQFFGPGTRLTVL.

The CDR3 loop is CAWSVKGAGKLQFF. The CDR3 bases are TGTGCCTGGAGTGTAAAAGGTGCGGGGAAGCTTCAGTTCTTC. The genes are TRBV30 and TRBJ2-1; D possibly corresponds to TRBD2 (6 bases). CDR1 and CDR2 from the germline V gene are GTSNPN and SVGIG (reference sequence). Trimming left V 0 bases short and J 13 bases short, with 19 bases between. This CDR3 comprises 14 residues.

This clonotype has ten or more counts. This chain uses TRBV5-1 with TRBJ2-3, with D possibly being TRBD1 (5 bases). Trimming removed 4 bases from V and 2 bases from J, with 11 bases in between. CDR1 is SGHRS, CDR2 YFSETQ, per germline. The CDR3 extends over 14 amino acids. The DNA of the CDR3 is TGCGCCAGCAGCCTACCGACAGCCACAGATACGCAGTATTTT. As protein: CASSLPTATDTQYF.

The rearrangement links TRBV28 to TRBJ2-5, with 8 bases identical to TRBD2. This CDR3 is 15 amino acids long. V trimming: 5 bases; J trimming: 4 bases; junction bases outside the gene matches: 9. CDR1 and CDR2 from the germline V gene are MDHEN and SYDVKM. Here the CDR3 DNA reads TGTGCCAGCAGTCTACAGGGACTAGTATCAGAGACCCAGTACTTC. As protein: CASSLQGLVSETQYF.

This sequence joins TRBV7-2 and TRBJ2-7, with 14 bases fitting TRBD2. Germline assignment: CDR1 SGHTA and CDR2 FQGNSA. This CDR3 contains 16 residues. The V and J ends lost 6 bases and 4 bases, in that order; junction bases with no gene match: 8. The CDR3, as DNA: TGTGCCAGCAGGGCCGGGACTAGCGGGAGTACTTACGAGCAGTACTTC. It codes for CASRAGTSGSTYEQYF.

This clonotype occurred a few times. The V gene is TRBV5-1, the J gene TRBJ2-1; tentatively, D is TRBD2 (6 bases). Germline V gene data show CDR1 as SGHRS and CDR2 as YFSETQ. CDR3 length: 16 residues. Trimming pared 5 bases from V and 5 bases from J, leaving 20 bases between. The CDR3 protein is CASRPNGGNNNNEQFF. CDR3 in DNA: TGCGCCAGCAGACCCAATGGCGGGAATAACAACAATGAGCAGTTCTTC.